Below, 10 T cell receptor beta chains from the same sample are listed, as sequenced in a study of T cell responses to AZD1222 COVID-19 vaccine. Profiled with immunoSEQ multiplex PCR; TCRdb holds only in-frame clones, not every one. The sample lists 95,000 to 100,000 clones; more than 85% were seen once. Sequencing used peripheral blood, obtained on day 0 of AZD1222 vaccination. The receptors shown here come from an adult in good health.

V usage is TRBV6-2 or TRBV6-3 and J usage is TRBJ1-2; 7 nucleotides match TRBD1. The V and J ends lost 5 bases and 4 bases, in that order; junction bases with no gene match: 19. The germline gives CDR1 MNHEY, CDR2 SVGEGT. The CDR3 is 18 residues long. The CDR3 region is CASSTRQGSFGISYGYTF. CDR3 bases: TGTGCCAGCAGTACCCGACAGGGATCATTCGGGATTAGCTATGGCTACACCTTC.

The J gene is TRBJ1-1, the V gene TRBV5-1; D unresolved. V was clipped by 3 bases and J by 0 bases, with 9 bases between them. The germline V gene has CDR1 SGHRS and CDR2 YFSETQ. The length of the CDR3 is 14 residues. CDR3 sequence: CASSSSDLNTEAFF. Here the CDR3 DNA reads TGCGCCAGCAGCTCCTCGGACCTGAACACTGAAGCTTTCTTT.

The chain employs TRBV5-4 and TRBJ2-7; TRBD1 aligns across 7 bases. V gave up 4 bases and J gave up 0 bases; unmatched junction bases: 7. Germline V CDR1 and CDR2: SGHNT, YYREEE (reference sequence). The CDR3 is 15 residues long. DNA of the CDR3: TGTGCCAGCAGCCCAGGACAGGCGACCTCCTACGAGCAGTACTTC. Protein sequence: CASSPGQATSYEQYF.

The chain uses TRBV11-3 and TRBJ2-1; 7 bases are a match to TRBD2. The CDR3 spans 15 residues. V lost 0 bases to trimming and J lost 4 bases; unmatched junction nucleotides: 3. CDR1 and CDR2 (germline): SGHNT, YENEEA. CDR3 DNA sequence: TGTGCCAGCAGCTTAGAGTCGGGAGGATACAATGAGCAGTTCTTC. Protein product: CASSLESGGYNEQFF.

The V and J genes are TRBV5-4 and TRBJ1-3; D is possibly TRBD1 (5 bases). CDR3 length equals 15 residues. Germline CDR1 is SGHNT and CDR2 is YYREEE (reference sequence). With 0 bases removed from V and 4 bases from J, the gap between germline ends came to 11 bases. This CDR3 is CASSLESGRGNTIYF. The CDR3 coding sequence is TGTGCCAGCAGCTTGGAGTCGGGACGGGGAAACACCATATATTTT.

Written as DNA, the CDR3 is TGTGCCAGGAATAGCCGGGACTGGAGGAACAATGAGCAGTTCTTC. It is translated as CARNSRDWRNNEQFF. The rearrangement uses TRBV21-1 and TRBJ2-1; TRBD2, the table's D call, was not compared with the DNA. TRBV21-1 is shown as a pseudogene. The CDR3 is made up of 15 amino acids.

This chain joins TRBV3-1 (or the pseudogene TRBV3-2) and TRBJ2-7; D is unresolved. The germline CDR1 and CDR2 sequences are LGHDT and YNNKEL (reference sequence). V lost 3 bases to trimming and J lost 0 bases, with 15 bases between them. This CDR3 region has 16 residues. This chain's CDR3 is CASSQFLTQSSYEQYF. CDR3 in DNA: TGTGCCAGCAGCCAGTTTCTGACCCAGAGCTCCTACGAGCAGTACTTC.

The rearrangement uses TRBV29-1 and TRBJ2-1; weak D call: TRBD1 (6 bases). Trimming stripped 5 bases from V and 6 bases from J, with 11 bases between. Per germline, CDR1 SQVTM and CDR2 ANQGSEA. This CDR3 spans 12 amino acids. CDR3 residues: CSVNRAGNEQFF. The CDR3 region has the DNA TGCAGCGTTAACAGGGCGGGCAATGAGCAGTTCTTC.

This chain links TRBV19 with TRBJ1-3; no reliable D call. CDR1 and CDR2 (germline): LNHDA, SQIVND (reference sequence). V was trimmed by 3 bases and J by 0 bases, leaving 9 bases between them. This CDR3 contains 15 residues. The CDR3 DNA follows: TGTGCCAGTAGTATCCATCTATTCTCTGGAAACACCATATATTTT. Translating gives CASSIHLFSGNTIYF.

The chain is built from TRBV7-9 and TRBJ2-7, with TRBD2 matching 7 bases. CDR1 SEHNR and CDR2 FQNEAQ come from the germline V gene (reference sequence). This CDR3 spans 15 amino acids. Germline trimming cut 3 bases from V and 5 bases from J; bases unmatched to any gene: 10. The CDR3 is CASSFLNKAGDEQYF. The CDR3 DNA is TGTGCCAGCAGCTTCCTCAATAAGGCGGGGGACGAGCAGTACTTC.